These 14 T cell receptor beta chains originate from one sample sequenced in a study of cytomegalovirus exposure and HLA in healthy donors. In the PCR, 60 Vbeta and 13 Jbeta primers were used. Only in-frame clones appear in the TCRdb table, and some are missing; sequencing was by immunoSEQ multiplex PCR. The repertoire holds roughly 100,000 clones, approximately 84% seen once, with around 6% in the top ten. Specimen: PBMCs. These receptors all stem from a woman aged 18-30 years in good health and CMV-seropositive.

The chain combines TRBV2 with TRBJ1-1; D perhaps matches TRBD1 (5 bases). Germline CDR1 SNHLY, CDR2 FYNNEI. This CDR3 contains 17 residues. V was trimmed by 6 bases and J by 1 base, leaving 21 bases between them. CDR3 protein: CASSGRVGPPPNTEAFF. CDR3 nucleotides: TGTGCCAGCAGCGGCAGGGTTGGCCCTCCTCCGAACACTGAAGCTTTCTTT.

This sequence joins TRBV5-1 and TRBJ2-3, with 9 nucleotides matching TRBD2. The CDR3 has 19 residues. With 3 bases clipped from V and 5 bases from J, the junction kept 19 bases outside the gene matches. The germline V gene encodes CDR1 SGHRS and CDR2 YFSETQ. The CDR3 DNA sequence: TGCGCCAGCAGCTCCTTAATAGCGGGAGCTCCCGCCGGAGGAGATACGCAGTATTTT. Its protein is CASSSLIAGAPAGGDTQYF.

This sequence joins TRBV11-2 and TRBJ2-1; 13 positions match TRBD2. Germline V gene data show CDR1 as SGHAT and CDR2 as FQNNGV. CDR3 length: 18 residues. V lost 5 bases and J lost 6; bases outside the gene matches: 13. The CDR3 DNA reads as TGTGCCAGCAGCCCACGCAAGACTAGCGGGAGGTCTTTCAATGAGCAGTTCTTC. Translated, it gives CASSPRKTSGRSFNEQFF. The variable domain in full, completed from reference TRBV11-2 and TRBJ2-1, reads EAGVAQSPRYKIIEKRQSVAFWCNPISGHATLYWYQQILGQGPKLLIQFQNNGVVDDSQLPKDRFSAERLKGVDSTLKIQPAKLEDSAVYLCASSPRKTSGRSFNEQFFGPGTRLTVL.

A single count supports this clone. The J gene is TRBJ1-2, the V gene TRBV28; TRBD1 is a possible D gene (5 bases). The CDR3 covers 12 residues. Trimming removed 8 bases from V and 4 bases from J, with 11 bases in between. CDR1 is MDHEN and CDR2 is SYDVKM in the germline V gene. The CDR3 region has the DNA TGTGCCAGCTCCGGGGGGGGCTATGGCTACACCTTC. This gives the protein CASSGGGYGYTF.

This chain joins TRBV7-9 and TRBJ1-1; D uncertain. Deletions cut 1 base from V and 10 bases from J, with 13 bases between. The CDR3 has 13 residues. Germline-derived CDR1 and CDR2 are SEHNR and FQNEAQ (reference sequence). The CDR3 loop reads CASSLDPAQAAFF. The CDR3 bases are TGTGCCAGCAGCTTAGATCCGGCCCAGGCAGCTTTCTTT.

The rearrangement uses TRBV15 and TRBJ2-7; D call uncertain. CDR3 size: 14 residues. Germline V gene data show CDR1 as LNHNV and CDR2 as YYDKDF (reference sequence). V shed 0 bases and J shed 3 bases, with 9 bases lying between them. The CDR3 sequence: CATSRDLGIYEQYF. In DNA form, the CDR3 reads TGTGCCACCAGCAGAGATCTAGGTATCTACGAGCAGTACTTC.

This clone was picked up a small number of times. V gene TRBV28 combines with J gene TRBJ2-5; TRBD2 matches at 8 bases. This CDR3 region has 12 residues. V lost 6 bases to trimming and J lost 7 bases; unmatched junction nucleotides: 4. Germline values: CDR1 MDHEN, CDR2 SYDVKM. The CDR3 reads CASRSGTRTQYF. CDR3 coding DNA: TGTGCCAGCAGGTCCGGGACTAGGACCCAGTACTTC. The complete variable domain, with remaining parts taken from reference TRBV28 and TRBJ2-5, reads DVKVTQSSRYLVKRTGEKVFLECVQDMDHENMFWYRQDPGLGLRLIYFSYDVKMKEKGDIPEGYSVSREKKERFSLILESASTNQTSMYLCASRSGTRTQYFGPGTRLLVL.

The chain has TRBV5-8 and TRBJ2-3; TRBD1 aligns across 11 bases. Germline assignment: CDR1 SGHTS and CDR2 YDEGEE. CDR3 size: 16 residues. J was trimmed by 5 bases and V by 0 bases; bases with no gene match: 5. CDR3 loop: CASSLGTGGKGDTQYF. For the CDR3, the DNA is TGTGCCAGCAGCTTGGGGACAGGGGGCAAGGGAGATACGCAGTATTTT. Together with reference TRBV5-8 and TRBJ2-3, the CDR3 gives the full variable domain: EAGVTQSPTHLIKTRGQQATLRCSPISGHTSVYWYQQALGLGLQFLLWYDEGEERNRGNFPPRFSGRQFPNYSSELNVNALELEDSALYLCASSLGTGGKGDTQYFGPGTRLTVL.

V gene TRBV28 combines with J gene TRBJ2-5; 14 bases are a match to TRBD2. The CDR3 has 16 residues. Germline values: CDR1 MDHEN, CDR2 SYDVKM. Trimming cost V 11 bases and J 3 bases; bases outside gene matches: 11. The CDR3 spells CAGGTSGSFGEETQYF. DNA for the CDR3: TGTGCCGGAGGGACTAGCGGGAGTTTTGGGGAAGAGACCCAGTACTTC.

The V gene is TRBV7-9, the J gene TRBJ2-5; 11 nucleotides match TRBD2. The CDR3 totals 16 residues. The germline CDR1 and CDR2 sequences are SEHNR and FQNEAQ (reference sequence). V shed 0 bases and J 4 bases; nucleotides not matched to a gene: 4. The CDR3 DNA sequence: TGTGCCAGCAGCTTAGCACTAGCGGGAGTAAGAGAGACCCAGTACTTC. Amino acid sequence: CASSLALAGVRETQYF.

The J gene is TRBJ1-4, the V gene TRBV15; no reliable D call. V dropped 1 base and J dropped 5 bases, with 5 bases sitting between them. From germline, CDR1 is LNHNV and CDR2 YYDKDF (reference sequence). CDR3 size: 13 residues. In nucleotides, the CDR3 is TGTGCCACCAGCAGAGTCCAGAATGAAAAACTGTTTTTT. Translating it yields CATSRVQNEKLFF.

This rearrangement joins TRBV19 to TRBJ1-5; TRBD1 matches 10 bases. The ends lost 7 bases at V and 6 bases at J; junction bases unmatched: 9. Germline CDR1 LNHDA, CDR2 SQIVND (reference sequence). This CDR3 is 15 amino acids long. CDR3 sequence reads: CASNDPGQGSQPQHF. The CDR3 region has the DNA TGTGCCAGTAATGACCCGGGACAGGGGAGTCAGCCCCAGCATTTT.

The rearrangement uses TRBV5-1 and TRBJ2-5; no reliable D call. This CDR3 is built from 15 residues. V was clipped by 0 bases and J by 3 bases, with 12 bases between them. CDR1 and CDR2 (germline): SGHRS, YFSETQ. CDR3 coding DNA: TGCGCCAGCAGCTTGGGTTCTAGGATCGAAGAGACCCAGTACTTC. Its protein product is CASSLGSRIEETQYF.

The chain combines TRBV27 with TRBJ1-2; 8 nucleotides line up with TRBD1. This CDR3 contains 18 residues. After removal of 3 bases from V and 1 base from J, the junction contained 13 bases not matched to a gene. Looked up from germline, CDR1 is MNHEY and CDR2 is SMNVEV (reference sequence). The DNA of the CDR3 is TGTGCCAGCAGTTTCACGGACAGGGCAAAACGATTTAACTATGGCTACACCTTC. Translating gives CASSFTDRAKRFNYGYTF.